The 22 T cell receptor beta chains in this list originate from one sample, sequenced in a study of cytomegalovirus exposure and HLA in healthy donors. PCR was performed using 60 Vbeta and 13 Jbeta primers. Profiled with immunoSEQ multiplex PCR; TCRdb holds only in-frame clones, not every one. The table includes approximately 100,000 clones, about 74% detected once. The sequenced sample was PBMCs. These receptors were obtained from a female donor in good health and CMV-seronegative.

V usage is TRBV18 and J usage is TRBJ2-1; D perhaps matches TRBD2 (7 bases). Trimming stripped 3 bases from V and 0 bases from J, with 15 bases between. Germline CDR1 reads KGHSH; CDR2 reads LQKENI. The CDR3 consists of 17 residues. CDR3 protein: CASSPRGGGHSYNEQFF. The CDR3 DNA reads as TGTGCCAGCTCACCCAGAGGGGGGGGTCACTCCTACAATGAGCAGTTCTTC. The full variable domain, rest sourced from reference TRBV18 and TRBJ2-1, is NAGVMQNPRHLVRRRGQEARLRCSPMKGHSHVYWYRQLPEEGLKFMVYLQKENIIDESGMPKERFSAEFPKEGPSILRIQQVVRGDSAAYFCASSPRGGGHSYNEQFFGPGTRLTVL.

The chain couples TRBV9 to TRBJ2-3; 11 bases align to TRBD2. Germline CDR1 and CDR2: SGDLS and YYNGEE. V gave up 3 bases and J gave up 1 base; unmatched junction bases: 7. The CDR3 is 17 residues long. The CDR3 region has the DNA TGTGCCAGCAGCGAATCGCTAGCGGGGGGCCGCACAGATACGCAGTATTTT. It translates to CASSESLAGGRTDTQYF.

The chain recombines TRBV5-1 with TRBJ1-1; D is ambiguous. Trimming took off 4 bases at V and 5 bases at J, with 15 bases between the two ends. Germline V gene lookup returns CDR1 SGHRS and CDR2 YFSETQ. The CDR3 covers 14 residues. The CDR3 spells CASSPAGFGTEAFF. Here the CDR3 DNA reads TGCGCCAGCAGCCCGGCGGGGTTCGGTACTGAAGCTTTCTTT.

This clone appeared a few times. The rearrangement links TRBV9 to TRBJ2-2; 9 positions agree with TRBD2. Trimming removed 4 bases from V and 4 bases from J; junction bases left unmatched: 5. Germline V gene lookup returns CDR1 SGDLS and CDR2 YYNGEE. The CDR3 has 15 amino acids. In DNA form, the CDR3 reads TGTGCCAGCAGCATAAGCGGGGGGTTCACCGGGGAGCTGTTTTTT. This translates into CASSISGGFTGELFF.

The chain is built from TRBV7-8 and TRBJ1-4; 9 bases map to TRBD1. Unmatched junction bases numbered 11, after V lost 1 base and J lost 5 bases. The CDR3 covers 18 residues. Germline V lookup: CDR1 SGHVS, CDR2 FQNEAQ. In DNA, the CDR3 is TGTGCCAGCAGCTTAGTGAGGATTGGGACAGGGCGGAATGAAAAACTGTTTTTT. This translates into CASSLVRIGTGRNEKLFF. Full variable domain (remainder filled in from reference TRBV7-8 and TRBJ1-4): GAGVSQSPRYKVAKRGQDVALRCDPISGHVSLFWYQQALGQGPEFLTYFQNEAQLDKSGLPSDRFFAERPEGSVSTLKIQRTQQEDSAVYLCASSLVRIGTGRNEKLFFGSGTQLSVL.

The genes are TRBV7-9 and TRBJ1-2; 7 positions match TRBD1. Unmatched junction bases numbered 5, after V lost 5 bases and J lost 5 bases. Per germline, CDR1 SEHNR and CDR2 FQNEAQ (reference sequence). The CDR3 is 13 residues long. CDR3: CASSGDRVYGYTF. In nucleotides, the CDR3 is TGTGCCAGCAGCGGCGACAGGGTGTATGGCTACACCTTC. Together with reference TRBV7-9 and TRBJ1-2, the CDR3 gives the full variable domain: DTGVSQNPRHKITKRGQNVTFRCDPISEHNRLYWYRQTLGQGPEFLTYFQNEAQLEKSRLLSDRFSAERPKGSFSTLEIQRTEQGDSAMYLCASSGDRVYGYTFGSGTRLTVV.

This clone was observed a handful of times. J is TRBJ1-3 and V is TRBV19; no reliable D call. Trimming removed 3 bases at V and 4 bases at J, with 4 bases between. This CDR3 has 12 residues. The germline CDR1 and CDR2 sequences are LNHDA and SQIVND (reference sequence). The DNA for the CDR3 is TGTGCCAGTAGTATCGAGGGAAACACCATATATTTT. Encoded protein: CASSIEGNTIYF.

The CDR3 DNA reads as TGCGCCAGCAGCCAAGAGGCCCAACGGGACATTCAGTACTTC. It codes for CASSQEAQRDIQYF. V is TRBV4-1 and J is TRBJ2-4; D gene uncertain. Germline V gene lookup returns CDR1 MGHRA and CDR2 YSYEKL. Trimming took 0 bases from V and 8 from J, leaving 11 bases between them. The CDR3 extends over 14 amino acids.

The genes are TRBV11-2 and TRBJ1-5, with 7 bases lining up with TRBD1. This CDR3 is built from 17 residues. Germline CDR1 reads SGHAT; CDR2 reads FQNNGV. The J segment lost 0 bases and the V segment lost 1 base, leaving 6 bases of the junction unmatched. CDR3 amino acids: CASSLGGTAYSNQPQHF. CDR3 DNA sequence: TGTGCCAGCAGCTTAGGGGGGACAGCATATAGCAATCAGCCCCAGCATTTT.

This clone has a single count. CDR3 amino acids: CASSLGQAYSYNEQFF. The CDR3 DNA is TGTGCCAGCAGCTTAGGGCAGGCGTACTCCTACAATGAGCAGTTCTTC. The J gene is TRBJ2-1, the V gene TRBV7-9; D is uncertain. V lost 1 base to trimming and J lost 0 bases, with 10 bases between them. Germline lookup yields CDR1 SEHNR and CDR2 FQNEAQ (reference sequence). The CDR3 length is 16 residues.

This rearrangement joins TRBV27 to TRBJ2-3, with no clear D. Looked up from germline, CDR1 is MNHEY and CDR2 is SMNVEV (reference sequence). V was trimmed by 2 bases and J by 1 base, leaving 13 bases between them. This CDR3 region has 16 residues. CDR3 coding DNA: TGTGCCAGCAGTTTAATACGCGGTCGTCGCACAGATACGCAGTATTTT. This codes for CASSLIRGRRTDTQYF.

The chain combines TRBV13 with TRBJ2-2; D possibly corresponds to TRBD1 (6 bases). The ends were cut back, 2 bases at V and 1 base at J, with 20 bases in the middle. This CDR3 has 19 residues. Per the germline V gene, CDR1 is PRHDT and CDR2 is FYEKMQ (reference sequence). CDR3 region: CASSLNPLTGFENTGELFF. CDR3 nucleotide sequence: TGTGCCAGCAGCTTAAATCCCCTCACAGGGTTCGAGAACACCGGGGAGCTGTTTTTT.

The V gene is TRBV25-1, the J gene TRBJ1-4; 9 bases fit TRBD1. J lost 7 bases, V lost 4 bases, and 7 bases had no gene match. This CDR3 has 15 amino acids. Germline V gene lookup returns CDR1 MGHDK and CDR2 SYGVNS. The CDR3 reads CASSGLDRGAEKLFF. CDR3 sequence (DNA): TGTGCCAGCAGTGGGTTAGACAGGGGGGCTGAAAAACTGTTTTTT.

CDR3 sequence: CASSIYSGGSYNEQFF. The CDR3 DNA follows: TGTGCCAGCAGCATCTACTCGGGGGGGTCCTACAATGAGCAGTTCTTC. V is TRBV13 and J is TRBJ2-1; 8 bases line up with TRBD2. This CDR3 is built from 16 residues. J lost 1 base, V lost 5 bases, and 7 bases had no gene match. The germline V gene has CDR1 PRHDT and CDR2 FYEKMQ (reference sequence).

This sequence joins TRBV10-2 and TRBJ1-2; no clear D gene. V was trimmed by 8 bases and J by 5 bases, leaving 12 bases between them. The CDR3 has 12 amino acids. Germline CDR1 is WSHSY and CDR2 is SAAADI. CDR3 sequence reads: CASQADGYGYTF. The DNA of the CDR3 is TGCGCCAGCCAAGCAGACGGGTATGGCTACACCTTC.

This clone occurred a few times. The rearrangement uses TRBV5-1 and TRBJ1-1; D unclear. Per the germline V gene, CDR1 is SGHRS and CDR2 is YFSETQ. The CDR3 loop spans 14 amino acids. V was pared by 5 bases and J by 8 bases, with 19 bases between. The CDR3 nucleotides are TGCGCCAGCAGTAACAGCATTTTCACCGGAGAAGCTTTCTTT. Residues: CASSNSIFTGEAFF.

The CDR3 nucleotides read TGTGCCAGCAGCGTGAAACTAGCGGGGGCGCACAACGCCAACTCCTACGAGCAGTACTTC. Amino acids: CASSVKLAGAHNANSYEQYF. The chain carries TRBV7-3 and TRBJ2-7; 11 bases map to TRBD2. V dropped 5 bases and J dropped 0; count of bases not matched to a gene: 18. The length of the CDR3 is 20 residues. Germline CDR1 and CDR2: SGHTA and FQGTGA.

The CDR3 here is CASSGTTGVQFF. The CDR3 nucleotides are TGTGCCAGCAGCGGAACGACAGGGGTGCAGTTCTTC. The chain couples TRBV5-6 to TRBJ2-1, with 8 bases that match TRBD1. V lost 4 bases to trimming and J lost 12 bases; unmatched junction nucleotides: 6. The germline gives CDR1 SGHDT, CDR2 YYEEEE. The CDR3 runs to 12 residues.

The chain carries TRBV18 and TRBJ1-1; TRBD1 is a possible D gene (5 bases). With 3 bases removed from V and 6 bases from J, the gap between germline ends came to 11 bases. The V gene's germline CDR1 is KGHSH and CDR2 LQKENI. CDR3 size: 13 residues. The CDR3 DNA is TGTGCCAGCTCACCGGGATCGGGGGCTGAAGCTTTCTTT. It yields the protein CASSPGSGAEAFF.

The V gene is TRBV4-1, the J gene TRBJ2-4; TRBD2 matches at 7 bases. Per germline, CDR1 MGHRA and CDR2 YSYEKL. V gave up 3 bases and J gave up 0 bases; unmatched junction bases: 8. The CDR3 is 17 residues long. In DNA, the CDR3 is TGCGCCAGCAGCCACCTGGATGGGGGGGGAGCCAAAAACATTCAGTACTTC. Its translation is CASSHLDGGGAKNIQYF.

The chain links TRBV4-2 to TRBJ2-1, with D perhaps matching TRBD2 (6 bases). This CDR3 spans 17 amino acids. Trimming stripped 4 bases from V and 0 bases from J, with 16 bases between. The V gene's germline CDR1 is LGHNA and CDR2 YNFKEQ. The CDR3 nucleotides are TGTGCCAGCAGCCCCTCTAGCGCCGCTAACTCCTACAATGAGCAGTTCTTC. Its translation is CASSPSSAANSYNEQFF.

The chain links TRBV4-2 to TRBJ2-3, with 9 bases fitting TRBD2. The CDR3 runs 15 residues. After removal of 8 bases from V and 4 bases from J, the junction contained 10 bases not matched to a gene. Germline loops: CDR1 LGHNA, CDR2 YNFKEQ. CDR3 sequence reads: CASGAASGDADTQYF. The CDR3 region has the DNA TGTGCCAGCGGGGCAGCTAGCGGGGACGCAGATACGCAGTATTTT.